This T cell receptor beta chain was observed in a study of human T cells and chemical hapten exposure. The study, taken as a whole, reports: TCRs above 1 in 1000 frequency did not change with DPC sensitization. Each of the donors had alopecia, so their immune responses may not resemble those of healthy people.

This clonotype was recorded a few times. Antigen unknown. Trimming took 0 bases from V and 8 from J, leaving 10 bases between them. The CDR3 is made up of 14 amino acids. Germline loops: CDR1 KGHSH, CDR2 LQKENI. Time point here: pre-sensitization, week 0. Regarding treatment: therapeutic diphenylcyclopropenone sensitization with weekly scalp DPC. The starting material, unfractionated whole blood, was used for total RNA extraction. In the source study's methods: Across samples, TCR counts had a median of 95,638 and ranged from 23,224 to 690,600. TCRdb analysed the RACE reads with MiXCR anew, one entry per CDR3 protein. For this entry, the V and J calls and clone size follow TCRdb and not the study's own pipeline. The table lists about 74,000 distinct CDR3 sequences, 12% to 15% of them singletons.

This sample comprised whole blood, obtained in connection with sensitization to the hapten diphenylcyclopropenone (DPC). The receptor was derived from a woman aged 45-65 years with alopecia areata. Some clones in this sample may be carry-over from other donors' samples. J is TRBJ1-4 and V is TRBV18; D uncertain. CDR3 in amino acids: CASSPPSKEEKLFF. The CDR3 region has the DNA TGTGCCAGCTCACCACCGTCCAAGGAGGAAAAACTGTTTTTT.